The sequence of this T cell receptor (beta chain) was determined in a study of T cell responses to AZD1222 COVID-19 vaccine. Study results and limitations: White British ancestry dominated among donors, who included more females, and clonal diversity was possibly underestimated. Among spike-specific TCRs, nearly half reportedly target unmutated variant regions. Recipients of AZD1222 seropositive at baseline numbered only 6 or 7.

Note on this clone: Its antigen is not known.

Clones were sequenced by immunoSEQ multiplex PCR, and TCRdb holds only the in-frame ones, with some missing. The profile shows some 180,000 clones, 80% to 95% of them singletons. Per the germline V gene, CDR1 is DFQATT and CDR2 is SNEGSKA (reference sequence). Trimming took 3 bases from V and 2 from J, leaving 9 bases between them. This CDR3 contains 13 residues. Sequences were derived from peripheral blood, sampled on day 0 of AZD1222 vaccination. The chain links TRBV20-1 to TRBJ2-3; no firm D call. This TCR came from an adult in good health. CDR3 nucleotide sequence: TGCAGTGCTAGTACCGCCCTCACAGATACGCAGTATTTT. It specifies CSASTALTDTQYF.